These 10 T cell receptor beta chains came from one sample sequenced in a study of T cell repertoires in cytomegalovirus infection. TCRdb re-called the reads through MiXCR, storing one row per CDR3 protein. Of 490,000 or so distinct CDR3 sequences in the sample, around 10% were seen once. Sequenced input: PBMCs. The receptors derive from a human donor in good health (CMV status not recorded). Some clones in this sample may be carry-over from other donors' samples.

Many counts were recorded for this clonotype. The chain recombines TRBV7-6 with TRBJ1-3; the match to TRBD1 covers 7 bases. Germline assignment: CDR1 SGHVS and CDR2 FNYEAQ. This CDR3 has 17 amino acids. The ends lost 1 base at V and 0 bases at J; junction bases unmatched: 6. In nucleotides, the CDR3 is TGTGCCAGCAGCTTAGAAGTCAGGGGGGGCTCTGGAAACACCATATATTTT. Amino acids: CASSLEVRGGSGNTIYF. The variable domain in full, with the rest retrieved from reference TRBV7-6 and TRBJ1-3, is GAGVSQSPRYKVTKRGQDVALRCDPISGHVSLYWYRQALGQGPEFLTYFNYEAQQDKSGLPNDRFSAERPEGSISTLTIQRTEQRDSAMYRCASSLEVRGGSGNTIYFGEGSWLTVV.

This clonotype was picked up a small number of times. The V gene is TRBV5-6, the J gene TRBJ2-3; 15 nucleotides align to TRBD2. Germline trimming cut 2 bases from V and 8 bases from J; bases unmatched to any gene: 3. The CDR3 contains 15 residues. Looked up from germline, CDR1 is SGHDT and CDR2 is YYEEEE. The CDR3 bases are TGTGCCAGCAGCTTTGGACTAGCGGGGGGGGGTACGCAGTATTTT. Its translation is CASSFGLAGGGTQYF.

This clonotype was seen at least ten times. The V and J genes are TRBV7-9 and TRBJ1-3; no reliable D call. The germline CDR1 and CDR2 sequences are SEHNR and FQNEAQ (reference sequence). Trimming pared 1 base from V and 0 bases from J, leaving 7 bases between. This CDR3 spans 15 amino acids. The CDR3 nucleotides read TGTGCCAGCAGCTTAGATCTCCACTCTGGAAACACCATATATTTT. This encodes CASSLDLHSGNTIYF.

Many counts were recorded for this clonotype. This chain uses TRBV19 with TRBJ1-4, with a weak D call TRBD1 (6 bases). CDR3 size: 13 residues. Germline V gene sequence: CDR1 LNHDA, CDR2 SQIVND (reference sequence). The germline V and J ends were trimmed by 1 base and 8 bases, with 8 bases remaining between them. CDR3 DNA: TGTGCCAGTAGTATAGTTGGGGGCGAAAAACTGTTTTTT. It codes for CASSIVGGEKLFF.

About this clonotype itself: With a much larger clone just one base away, this may be a read error. This chain uses TRBV4-1 with TRBJ2-5; 7 bases are a match to TRBD1. The CDR3 is made up of 16 amino acids. Per the germline V gene, CDR1 is MGHRA and CDR2 is YSYEKL. CDR3: CACSQGDSTYQETQYF. The CDR3 DNA follows: TGCGCCTGCAGCCAAGGGGACAGTACGTACCAAGAGACCCAGTACTTC.

This chain links TRBV23-1 with TRBJ1-3, with 7 bases matching TRBD1. TRBV23-1 is an ORF for which the function is uncertain. CDR3 length: 19 amino acids. The V and J ends lost 2 bases and 0 bases, in that order; junction bases with no gene match: 13. As DNA, the CDR3 is TGCGCCAGCAGTCAACCCCCAACCGGGACAGCTATCTCTGGAAACACCATATATTTT. Its protein is CASSQPPTGTAISGNTIYF.

At least ten counts were recorded for this clonotype. The chain carries TRBV28 and TRBJ2-1; D may be TRBD2 (7 bases). The CDR3 covers 15 residues. Trimming took off 6 bases at V and 5 bases at J, with 17 bases between the two ends. Germline values: CDR1 MDHEN, CDR2 SYDVKM. The CDR3 DNA reads as TGTGCCAGCAGCCCCTTAGGGGGGGTCCACAATGAGCAGTTCTTC. This translates into CASSPLGGVHNEQFF.

There are many counts of this clonotype. The chain is built from TRBV7-9 and TRBJ1-3, with D hard to call. With 1 base removed from V and 4 bases from J, the gap between germline ends came to 5 bases. Germline V lookup: CDR1 SEHNR, CDR2 FQNEAQ (reference sequence). This CDR3 region has 13 residues. The CDR3 bases are TGTGCCAGCAGCTTAGAAGAAGGAAACACCATATATTTT. Translating it yields CASSLEEGNTIYF.

This clonotype was counted many times. The DNA for the CDR3 is TGTGCCATCAGTCCCGGGACTTATTCCTACGAGCAGTACTTC. Protein: CAISPGTYSYEQYF. The V call is TRBV10-3, the J call TRBJ2-7; D is possibly TRBD2 (6 bases). Germline CDR1 and CDR2: ENHRY and SYGVKD. V was shortened by 5 bases and J by 1 base, with 12 bases between the two germline ends. The CDR3 contains 14 residues.

This clonotype was observed a few times. This chain connects TRBV28 to TRBJ2-6, with TRBD1 matching over 7 bases. This CDR3 comprises 16 residues. The ends lost 3 bases at V and 2 bases at J; junction bases unmatched: 4. Germline values: CDR1 MDHEN, CDR2 SYDVKM. The CDR3 bases are TGTGCCAGCAGTTTGGATCAGGGGGCTGGGGCCAACGTCCTGACTTTC. Translation: CASSLDQGAGANVLTF. Looking up the rest from reference TRBV28 and TRBJ2-6 gives the full variable domain: DVKVTQSSRYLVKRTGEKVFLECVQDMDHENMFWYRQDPGLGLRLIYFSYDVKMKEKGDIPEGYSVSREKKERFSLILESASTNQTSMYLCASSLDQGAGANVLTFGAGSRLTVL.